This T cell receptor beta chain was obtained from a study of cytomegalovirus exposure and HLA in healthy donors. The wider study: Drawn from HLA-typed donors, around 85 million unique TCRs were held in an early data release. Findings of the study overall: Researchers reported in a later analysis that a missense DCLRE1C variant was tied to TCR beta V- and J-gene trimming.

Healthy bone marrow donors made up the donors. 13 Jbeta primers and 60 Vbeta primers were used for the PCR. TCRdb's copy holds only in-frame clones and misses some; the assay was immunoSEQ multiplex PCR. Of 120,000 or so clones listed, about three quarters are singletons. Points on this clone: Its antigen remains unknown.

V was clipped by 10 bases and J by 4 bases; unmatched bases: 2. CDR3 length: 11 amino acids. Germline assignment: CDR1 ENHRY and CDR2 SYGVKD. Material: PBMCs. This chain uses TRBV10-3 with TRBJ1-1; TRBD1 agrees at 8 bases. The sequence was collected from a woman aged 40 to 50 in good health and CMV-seropositive. CDR3 nucleotides: TGTGCCACCACAGGGGGCACTGAAGCTTTCTTT. It translates to CATTGGTEAFF.